This T cell receptor beta chain was captured in a study of T cells after yellow fever vaccination. General study points: Peaking faster, on day 5 versus 15, the secondary response was nonetheless weaker. In FACS-sorted repertoires, abundant clonotypes from the bulk population could appear as contaminants.

A 5'RACE template-switching step, the method used to make TCR cDNA, added a universal primer site and UMIs. TCRdb independently ran MiXCR on the 5' RACE reads; one entry per CDR3 protein. The sample shows over 200,000 distinct CDR3 sequences, around 6.7% of them seen only once. This clonotype occurred a few times. Antigen unknown. The trim removed 6 bases at V and 1 base at J, leaving 5 bases unmatched. CDR1 and CDR2 from the germline V gene are KGHDR and SFDVKD. This CDR3 is 15 amino acids long. This TCR was recovered from a man aged 25 to 40 who received the YFV17D yellow fever vaccine. V is TRBV24-1 and J is TRBJ2-1; 7 bases fit TRBD1. Source: CD4+ T cells sorted from PBMCs, taken on the day of the yellow fever booster vaccination. CDR3: CATSPAGGSYNEQFF. CDR3 nucleotide sequence: TGTGCCACCAGTCCGGCAGGGGGTTCCTACAATGAGCAGTTCTTC.